This section outlines one TCR beta chain sequence together with its context. These data are taken from a study of brain T cells in children with intractable seizures. V was cut by 1 base and J by 1 base, with 12 bases left in between. Germline V gene sequence: CDR1 SGHDT, CDR2 YYEEEE. CDR3 size: 15 residues. This table comes from immunoSEQ multiplex PCR, and its TCRdb copy is limited to in-frame clones, with some not included. The data show 95,000 to 120,000 clones, 94% seen once. The chain uses TRBV5-6 and TRBJ2-7; tentative D call: TRBD1 (6 bases). Sequencing was performed on peripheral blood, taken at surgery. This TCR derives from a boy under three years old with hemimegalencephaly and intractable seizures. The CDR3 here is CASSLTSTGSYEQYF. CDR3 DNA sequence: TGTGCCAGCAGCTTGACTTCAACAGGGTCCTACGAGCAGTACTTC.